The clone carrying this TCR beta chain was seen at least ten times. Its antigen is unidentified. Germline trimming cut 0 bases from V and 6 bases from J; bases unmatched to any gene: 7. This CDR3 is built from 14 residues. Looked up from germline, CDR1 is DFQATT and CDR2 is SNEGSKA (reference sequence). The record originates from a study of T cells in Graves' hyperthyroidism and ophthalmopathy. On the study more broadly: Prior to any treatment, at the point of initial diagnosis, peripheral blood was collected.

TCR beta CDR3 regions were amplified from RNA. The HTBI primer set served for first-round RT-PCR of the TCR CDR3. MiXCR, run by TCRdb on the multiplex PCR reads, gives a single entry per CDR3 protein. The table lists around 300,000 distinct CDR3 sequences, 13% of them singletons. Diagnoses rested on clinical symptoms, serum thyroxine and TRAb, thyroid ultrasound and orbital computed tomography. Regarding the study as a whole: Researchers found most expanded thyroid clonotypes above 0.001 in blood as well. Ophthalmopathy was separated from stable hyperthyroidism by a 13 V-J model.

The source material was blood. This sequence originates from a woman in her 30s with Graves' hyperthyroidism that later progressed to Graves' ophthalmopathy. The chain joins TRBV20-1 to TRBJ1-1, with 7 bases that match TRBD1. The CDR3 DNA is TGCAGTGCTAGAGATCGCAGGGGGTCGTCTGAAGCTTTCTTT. Translating gives CSARDRRGSSEAFF.